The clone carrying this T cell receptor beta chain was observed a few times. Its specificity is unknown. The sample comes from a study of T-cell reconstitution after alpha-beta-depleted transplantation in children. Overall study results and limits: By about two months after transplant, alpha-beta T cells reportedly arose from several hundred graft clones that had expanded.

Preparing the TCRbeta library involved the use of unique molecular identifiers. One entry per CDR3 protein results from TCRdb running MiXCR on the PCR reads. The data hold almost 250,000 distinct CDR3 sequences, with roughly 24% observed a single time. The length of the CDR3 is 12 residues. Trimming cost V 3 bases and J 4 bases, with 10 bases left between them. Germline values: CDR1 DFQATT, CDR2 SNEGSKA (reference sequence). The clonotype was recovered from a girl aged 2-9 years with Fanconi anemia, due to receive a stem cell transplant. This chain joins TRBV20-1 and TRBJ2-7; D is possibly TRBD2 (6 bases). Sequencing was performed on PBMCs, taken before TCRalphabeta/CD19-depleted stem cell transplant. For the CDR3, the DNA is TGCAGTGCTAGGGACCTAGCGTACGAGCAGTACTTC. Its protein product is CSARDLAYEQYF.